The rows below give T cell receptor beta chains drawn from one sample of a study of cytomegalovirus exposure and HLA in healthy donors. Produced via immunoSEQ multiplex PCR; TCRdb's table is partial and in-frame only. The sample consists of over 120,000 clones, around 78% of them appearing once. The source material was PBMCs. The origin of the receptors is a woman between 18 and 29 years old in good health and CMV-seropositive. CDR3s include the opening cysteine and the closing phenylalanine or tryptophan. D genes are given only for firm matches. Clone size, where shown, is once, few, many, or a class for clones that have expanded.

TRBV7-2	TRBJ2-5	once	TRBD1	CASSPYRGQETQYF	TGTGCCAGCAGCCCATACAGGGGCCAAGAGACCCAGTACTTC
TRBV11-2	TRBJ2-1	.	TRBD2	CASSPLSGRYNEQFF	TGTGCCAGCAGCCCTCTGAGCGGGAGATACAATGAGCAGTTCTTC
TRBV5-1	TRBJ1-2	.	.	CASSSDGEVYGYTF	TGCGCCAGCAGCTCCGACGGGGAGGTCTATGGCTACACCTTC
TRBV11-2	TRBJ1-1	.	.	CASRKDNYEVAFF	TGTGCCAGCAGGAAGGACAACTACGAAGTCGCTTTCTTT
TRBV7-2	TRBJ1-2	.	TRBD1	CASSPTGPNYGYTF	TGTGCCAGCAGCCCGACAGGGCCTAACTATGGCTACACCTTC
TRBV19	TRBJ1-1	.	.	CASTARERNTEAFF	TGTGCCAGTACGGCCCGGGAAAGGAACACTGAAGCTTTCTTT
TRBV7-9	TRBJ2-5	.	.	CASTRQAPGETQYF	TGTGCCAGCACCAGGCAGGCACCCGGAGAGACCCAGTACTTC
TRBV13	TRBJ2-4	.	TRBD2	CASSLVSGGLTKNIQYF	TGTGCCAGCAGCTTAGTTAGCGGGGGTTTGACCAAAAACATTCAGTACTTC
TRBV6-4	TRBJ1-2	.	.	CASSETDSIMDGYTF	TGTGCCAGCAGTGAGACCGACAGTATTATGGATGGCTACACCTTC
TRBV19	TRBJ2-2	.	TRBD2	CASSLRTSGGFANTGELFF	TGTGCCAGTAGTCTAAGGACTAGCGGGGGTTTCGCGAACACCGGGGAGCTGTTTTTT
TRBV7-6	TRBJ2-3	.	TRBD1	CASSLGVGTASSDTQYF	TGTGCCAGCAGCTTAGGCGTCGGGACAGCATCGTCAGATACGCAGTATTTT
TRBV9	TRBJ2-7	few	TRBD1	CASSVGTGTYEQYF	TGTGCCAGCAGCGTGGGGACAGGAACCTACGAGCAGTACTTC
TRBV4-1	TRBJ1-5	.	.	CASSQGGSQPQHF	TGCGCCAGCAGCCAAGGGGGCTCTCAGCCCCAGCATTTT
TRBV13	TRBJ1-2	.	.	CASSSQEPLQYGYTF	TGTGCCAGCAGCTCACAGGAGCCGTTACAATATGGCTACACCTTC
TRBV25-1	TRBJ2-3	.	TRBD2	CASSPKTSGQGTQYF	TGTGCCAGCTCGCCTAAAACTAGCGGCCAAGGTACGCAGTATTTT
TRBV28	TRBJ1-4	.	TRBD1	CASSSGGRRVEKLFF	TGTGCCAGCAGTTCAGGGGGGCGCCGGGTTGAAAAACTGTTTTTT
TRBV10-1	TRBJ2-7	few	TRBD1	CASSEFGTGSYEQYF	TGCGCCAGCAGTGAATTTGGGACAGGGAGCTACGAGCAGTACTTC
TRBV13	TRBJ1-1	.	.	CASSGHGVSTAFF	TGTGCCAGCAGCGGACACGGCGTCAGTACAGCTTTCTTT
TRBV19	TRBJ1-1	.	.	CASSTPTHTEAFF	TGTGCCAGTAGTACCCCCACACACACTGAAGCTTTCTTT
TRBV6-1	TRBJ2-6	.	TRBD1	CASSEATGTVSGANVLTF	TGTGCCAGCAGTGAAGCGACCGGGACAGTCTCTGGGGCCAACGTCCTGACTTTC
TRBV5-6	TRBJ2-5	.	.	CASSEYTGGMFGTQYF	TGTGCCAGCAGCGAGTACACAGGCGGAATGTTTGGGACCCAGTACTTC
TRBV6-1	TRBJ1-2	.	TRBD1	CASSERTGSYYGYTF	TGTGCCAGCAGTGAACGGACAGGCTCCTACTATGGCTACACCTTC